This T cell receptor (beta chain) originates from a study of blood T cell repertoires in COVID-19 (dated by TCRdb to 2018 to 2020). For the wider study: Collaborator samples came from the United States, Italy and Spain and covered acute and convalescent phases of COVID-19. The prospective study material was composed of cDNA or gDNA derived from T cells, B-cell-depleted T cells, or PBMCs. Deeply sampled blood TCRbeta repertoires from subjects exposed to, actively infected with, or recovered from COVID-19 were included in the dataset. The repertoires were released in a freely available public database intended as a resource for research on the immune response to SARS-CoV-2. The samples were drawn from two sources: the first 160 participants of the ongoing ImmuneRACE study, and over 1,000 subjects contributed by 6 global collaborators. The sample metadata nearly always contained a de-identified subject ID, COVID-19 status, age in years and sex. Where available, HLA class I and class II types were taken from metadata supplied by the sample provider and were not determined by assay-based typing.

With regard to this clone: No antigen is known for it. There are no base qualities to consult, and no much larger clone falls within one base. Other DNA sequences in the same sample also yield this CDR3.

The CDR3 contains 15 residues, cysteine and phenylalanine counted. The kept DNA is CDR3 alone, 45 bases in frame from the first base. Cut back by 0 bases and 0 bases, the V and J ends lie 7 bases apart. CDR1 SGHRS and CDR2 YFSETQ were looked up in the germline V gene. Participants in the prospective study were enrolled through a virtual design, were aged about 18 to 89 years, and lived in 24 United States geographic areas. In the prospective study, participants were assigned to cohorts based on the clinical history participants reported in a screening survey and a study questionnaire. Recovered participants in ImmuneRACE Cohort 3 were defined as having two consecutive negative NP/OP PCR tests, clearance from a healthcare professional, or resolution of symptoms. In the prospective study, whole blood, serum and a nasopharyngeal or oropharyngeal swab were collected from each participant by mobile phlebotomists. Participants in the prospective study had the option to provide additional blood draws and questionnaires over a roughly 2-month period. Before DNA extraction, prospective study blood samples were shipped either frozen or at room temperature.

TCRbeta CDR3 regions were amplified from genomic DNA using the immunoSEQ Assay, a bias-controlled multiplex PCR. On the study's bioinformatics: The number of nucleated cells in each sample was estimated from the amplification of reference gene primers within the assay. To quantify the absolute abundance of each unique TCRbeta CDR3 rearrangement, sequence reads were collapsed and filtered. For each sample, productive Simpson clonality was calculated by taking the square root of Simpson's diversity index across productive rearrangements. The immuneACCESS repertoire file appears here via TCRdb, limited to in-frame rearrangements. These files lack a portion of the clones; in checked studies, under half of the deficit traces to unresolved V genes, and the cause of the others is not known. V and J calls and clone size are those listed in that table; D and trimming were worked out from the DNA. Here the sample has about 380,000 clones; 88% occur a single time. The top ten clonotypes cover approximately 1.2% of the sample.

The research as a whole found: Clinical and demographic metadata were provided uncurated, with the amount varying by source and participant.

The sample consisted of PBMCs or T cells enriched from blood (not recorded which). This receptor was identified in a woman under 30 who had recovered from COVID-19. This chain is built from TRBV5-1 and TRBJ2-1; too little of a D gene remains to name it. The CDR3 protein: CASSLVISSYNEQFF. The DNA is TGCGCCAGCAGCTTGGTTATTAGCTCCTACAATGAGCAGTTCTTC.